This T cell receptor beta chain was profiled in a study of cytomegalovirus exposure and HLA in healthy donors. The primer mix had 60 Vbeta and 13 Jbeta primers. The method was immunoSEQ multiplex PCR; TCRdb's version includes in-frame clones alone and lacks a portion of them. The data show 210,000 or so clones, around 89% seen once. The CDR3 totals 15 residues. Germline values: CDR1 MNHEY, CDR2 SVGAGI. Trimming took 11 bases from V and 0 from J, leaving 17 bases between them. Input material: PBMCs. This TCR was sampled from a young woman in good health and CMV-seronegative. The V call is TRBV6-5, the J call TRBJ1-5; perhaps TRBD1 as D (6 bases). DNA of the CDR3: TGTGCCTGCAAGGACAGAGTATATAGCAATCAGCCCCAGCATTTT. It encodes CACKDRVYSNQPQHF.